This T cell receptor (beta chain) came from a study of blood T cells in healthy people across ages. It was with a sample-barcoded 5' primer and a J-beta primer mix that a second PCR of about 6 to 11 cycles was run. Each cDNA was tagged by a template-switch adaptor containing 12 random nucleotides. TCRdb used MiXCR to reprocess the 5' RACE reads, holding one entry per CDR3 protein. The profile shows 800,000 or so distinct CDR3 sequences, 35% to 60% of them singletons. To note about this clonotype: A single base separates this from a much larger clone, so it may be a read error.

CDR3 length equals 15 residues. This clonotype was obtained from a man older than 75 in good health. The rearrangement joins TRBV12-3 or TRBV12-4 to TRBJ2-1, with no clear D. The J call could be wrong; TRBJ2-7 is a better fit for the DNA end. Sequenced sample: blood. The CDR3 loop reads CASSPRARSYNEQYF. CDR3 nucleotides: TGTGCCAGCAGCCCCCGAGCTCGCTCCTACAATGAGCAGTACTTC.